The T cell receptor (beta chain) described here comes from a study of beta chain features in type 1 diabetes. Whole-study findings and limits: Unsettled here was the matter of whether HLA type influences TCRB rearrangement.

This clone was observed a few times. As yet, its antigen is unknown. Since all of the isolated RNA was reverse transcribed, expressed TCRB transcripts were what got sequenced. TCRdb's table, derived via immunoSEQ multiplex PCR, lists solely in-frame clones and lacks some. The profile shows about half a million clones, over 9.5% of them singletons. From germline, CDR1 is MNHEY and CDR2 SVGAGI. The CDR3 is 12 residues long. V was clipped by 8 bases and J by 5 bases; unmatched bases: 2. The sample comprised naive CD4+ T cells from blood. The receptor comes from a woman under 30 in good health. The chain has TRBV6-5 and TRBJ2-3, with TRBD2 matching over 9 bases. The CDR3 DNA reads as TGTGCCAGCCGCGGGGGGGAAGATACGCAGTATTTT. It yields the protein CASRGGEDTQYF.